This is a list of T cell receptor beta chains from one sample in a study of neoadjuvant anti-PD-1 for oral cavity cancer. Generated by immunoSEQ multiplex PCR, the TCRdb table keeps only in-frame clones and is missing some. This table has about 6,700 clones, approximately 80% appearing once. The material sequenced was PBMCs, taken before nivolumab (anti-PD-1) treatment. These receptors were obtained from a person aged 35-79 years with oral cavity squamous cell carcinoma. Both conserved end residues are part of each CDR3. A D gene is named only where the DNA matches it firmly. Some rows mark clone size as missing; the rest say once, few, many or name a class of expanded clone.

v_call,clone_size,j_call,d_call,cdr3_nt,cdr3_aa
TRBV5-4,.,TRBJ1-2,.,TGTGCCATAATGCAGGGAGGCTATGGCTACACCTTC,CAIMQGGYGYTF
TRBV4-1,.,TRBJ2-6,TRBD1,TGCGCCAGCAGCCACCGGGACAGGAACTCTGGGGCCAACGTCCTGACTTTC,CASSHRDRNSGANVLTF
TRBV5-6,.,TRBJ1-5,.,TGTGCCAGCAGCTTGGCGACAGGAGGTCAGCCCCAGCATTTT,CASSLATGGQPQHF
TRBV7-8,.,TRBJ2-7,.,TGTGCCAGCAGCTCCCGGGAGGGACAGGGTTCGTACGAGCAGTACTTC,CASSSREGQGSYEQYF
TRBV30,.,TRBJ2-3,.,TGTGCCTGGAAAAAGACCTACACACAGGATACGCAGTATTTT,CAWKKTYTQDTQYF
TRBV27,.,TRBJ2-5,.,TGTGCCAGCAGTTCCGAGGAAGGGGGGCAGGAGACCCAGTACTTC,CASSSEEGGQETQYF
TRBV2,.,TRBJ2-5,.,TGTGCCAGCAGACGGGACACCCAAGAGACCCAGTACTTC,CASRRDTQETQYF
TRBV4-1,.,TRBJ1-3,TRBD1,TGCGCCAGCAGCCTACAAAGGGGGCCCTCTGGAAACACCATATATTTT,CASSLQRGPSGNTIYF
TRBV6-5,.,TRBJ2-7,.,TGTGCCAGCAGTTACTCGGTCGGGACCTACGAGCAGTACTTC,CASSYSVGTYEQYF
TRBV5-1,.,TRBJ1-4,.,TGCGCCAGCAGTTGGTCCAGGTATAATGAAAAACTGTTTTTT,CASSWSRYNEKLFF
TRBV27,.,TRBJ1-1,TRBD1,TGTGCCAGCAGTGCCCTCAGGGGGCTAAACACTGAAGCTTTCTTT,CASSALRGLNTEAFF
TRBV15,.,TRBJ2-7,TRBD1,TGTGCCACCAGCAGAGATGACAGGGGGTTTTCCGAGCAGTACTTC,CATSRDDRGFSEQYF
TRBV5-1,once,TRBJ1-4,.,TGCGCCAGCAGCCTGGGGCGAGGGGCTGGGGAAAAACTGTTTTTT,CASSLGRGAGEKLFF
TRBV27,.,TRBJ1-3,TRBD1,TGTGCCAGCAGTGCGGTACCTCCGGGACAGGGGTCCTCTGGAAACACCATATATTTT,CASSAVPPGQGSSGNTIYF
TRBV9,once,TRBJ1-3,.,TGTGCCAGCAGCGTAGGGGTAAACGGAAACACCATATATTTT,CASSVGVNGNTIYF